Here is one TCR beta chain with its context. What it binds is not known. The data originate from a study of T cell responses to AZD1222 COVID-19 vaccine. General observations from the study: The donors showed a predominance of white British ancestry and of females, with possible underestimation of clonal diversity. Compared with day 0, the breadth and depth of the Spike-specific TCR repertoire rose significantly after two doses of AZD1222. Reportedly, nearly half of unique spike TCRs recognized epitopes outside B.1.351/B.1.1.7 mutations.

Generated by immunoSEQ multiplex PCR, the TCRdb table keeps only in-frame clones and is missing some. The sample carries about 150,000 clones, around nine tenths recorded once. The material sequenced was peripheral blood, taken on day 0 of AZD1222 vaccination. This clonotype originated in an adult in good health.

The CDR3 reads CASSQDAGNSPLHF. The CDR3 bases are TGCGCCAGCAGCCAAGATGCGGGAAATTCACCCCTCCACTTT. The chain joins TRBV4-3 to TRBJ1-6; D is undetermined. Trimming took 0 bases from V and 7 from J, leaving 7 bases between them. The CDR3 loop spans 14 amino acids. Germline values: CDR1 LGHNA, CDR2 YSLEER.